These T cell receptor beta chains were read from a single sample in a study of T cells in Graves' hyperthyroidism and ophthalmopathy. TCRdb re-called the multiplex PCR reads with MiXCR, one entry per CDR3 protein. In the table there are roughly 420,000 distinct CDR3 sequences, around a sixth of which are singletons. Sequencing was performed on blood. These receptors were taken from a woman younger than 30 with Graves' hyperthyroidism. Each CDR3 is given with its conserved first and last residue. Each record gives: V gene, CDR3 length, clone size, D gene, J gene, CDR3 DNA, CDR3 protein. The D gene is left open where the match is weak. Clone size is shown for a subset of rows, as once, few, many or a class of expanded clone.

TRBV25-1	14	many	NA	TRBJ1-2	TGTGCCAGCAGTGAATACGGCGGACTCTATGGCTACACCTTC	CASSEYGGLYGYTF
TRBV11-2	15	many	NA	TRBJ2-1	TGTGCCAGCAGCTTGAGTCAGGGGAACTACAATGAGCAGTTCTTC	CASSLSQGNYNEQFF
TRBV6-1	15	many	NA	TRBJ1-1	TGTGCCAGCAGAGCCCCCCAGGGTGGGAGCACTGAAGCTTTCTTT	CASRAPQGGSTEAFF
TRBV13	13	many	NA	TRBJ1-2	TGTGCCAGCAGGGGGCTTTCGGCCTATGGCTACACCTTC	CASRGLSAYGYTF
TRBV20-1	13	many	NA	TRBJ2-5	TGCAGTGCTAGTAGAGACTCTTTAGAGACCCAGTACTTC	CSASRDSLETQYF
TRBV6-5	15	few	NA	TRBJ1-1	TGTGCCAGCAGTTACGTCGGCCCCCCAGAAACTGAAGCTTTCTTT	CASSYVGPPETEAFF
TRBV7-2	15	NA	TRBD1	TRBJ1-2	TGTGCCAGCAGCACCCGGACAGGAGCTAACTATGGCTACACCTTC	CASSTRTGANYGYTF
TRBV25-1	14	NA	TRBD2	TRBJ2-5	TGTGCCAGCAGTGAATCGGGGGGTCCGGAGACCCAGTACTTC	CASSESGGPETQYF
TRBV10-3	14	many	NA	TRBJ1-5	TGTGCCATCTTAAGACAGGCCCAGCATCAGCCCCAGCATTTT	CAILRQAQHQPQHF
TRBV19	18	NA	TRBD2	TRBJ2-1	TGTGCCAGTAGTATCGTAATGGTAGCGGGAGGCTCCTACAATGAGCAGTTCTTC	CASSIVMVAGGSYNEQFF
TRBV6-2/TRBV6-3	16	many	NA	TRBJ2-1	TGTGCCAGCAGTTACTCGAGACAAAGCTCCTACAATGAGCAGTTCTTC	CASSYSRQSSYNEQFF
TRBV19	13	few	TRBD1	TRBJ1-1	TGTGCCAGTCGGGACAGGGGGGACACTGAAGCTTTCTTT	CASRDRGDTEAFF
TRBV7-3	16	NA	NA	TRBJ2-5	TGTGCCAGCAGCTTAAGGGCGGGGCGGGACTCTGGGACCCAGTACTTC	CASSLRAGRDSGTQYF
TRBV5-1	16	NA	TRBD2	TRBJ2-7	TGCGCCAGCAGCCCGCTTGGGGTAGCGGGGGTTCACGAGCAGTACTTC	CASSPLGVAGVHEQYF
TRBV11-3	13	many	NA	TRBJ1-1	TGTGCCAGCAGCCTGATCGTGGGCAGTGAAGCTTTCTTT	CASSLIVGSEAFF
TRBV20-1	14	few	NA	TRBJ1-5	TGCAGTGCTACGGGACACGTGAGCAATCAGCCCCAGCATTTT	CSATGHVSNQPQHF
TRBV7-8	16	many	TRBD1	TRBJ2-1	TGTGCCAGCAGCTTGACCGGGACAGGGGGCCTCAATGAGCAGTTCTTC	CASSLTGTGGLNEQFF
TRBV6-2/TRBV6-3	15	many	NA	TRBJ1-6	TGTGCCAGCAGTTTCGGACAGACGGGCATGACACCCCTCCACTTT	CASSFGQTGMTPLHF
TRBV6-1	20	few	TRBD2	TRBJ2-1	TGTGCCAGCTCACCCGCAAGCCCTACTATTAGCGGGAGAGGGTTAAATGAGCAGTTCTTC	CASSPASPTISGRGLNEQFF
TRBV27	17	many	NA	TRBJ1-6	TGTGCCAGCAGTTCAGGGACGGAGAGCTCCTATAATTCACCCCTCCACTTT	CASSSGTESSYNSPLHF
TRBV20-1	13	few	TRBD1	TRBJ2-7	TGCAGTGCTGGAGAGGGGGCGGTGTACGAGCAGTACTTC	CSAGEGAVYEQYF
TRBV10-2	13	many	NA	TRBJ2-3	TGCGCCAGCAGGGGGGATACGCGGGATACGCAGTATTTT	CASRGDTRDTQYF
TRBV2	13	many	NA	TRBJ1-4	TGTGCCATCGGGCCCAGGGTGAATGAAAAACTGTTTTTT	CAIGPRVNEKLFF